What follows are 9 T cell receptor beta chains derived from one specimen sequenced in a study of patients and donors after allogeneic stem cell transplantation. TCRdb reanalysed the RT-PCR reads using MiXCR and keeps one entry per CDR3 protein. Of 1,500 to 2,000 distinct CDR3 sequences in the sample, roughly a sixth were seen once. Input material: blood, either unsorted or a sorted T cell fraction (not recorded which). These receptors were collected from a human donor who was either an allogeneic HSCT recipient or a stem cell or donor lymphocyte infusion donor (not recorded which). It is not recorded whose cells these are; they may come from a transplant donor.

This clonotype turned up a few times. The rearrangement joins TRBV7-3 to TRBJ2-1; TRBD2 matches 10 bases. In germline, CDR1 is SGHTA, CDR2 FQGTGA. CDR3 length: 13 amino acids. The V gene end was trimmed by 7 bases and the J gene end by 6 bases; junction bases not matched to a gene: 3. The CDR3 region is CASTPSGGNEQFF. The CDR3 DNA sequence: TGTGCCAGCACGCCTAGCGGGGGCAATGAGCAGTTCTTC.

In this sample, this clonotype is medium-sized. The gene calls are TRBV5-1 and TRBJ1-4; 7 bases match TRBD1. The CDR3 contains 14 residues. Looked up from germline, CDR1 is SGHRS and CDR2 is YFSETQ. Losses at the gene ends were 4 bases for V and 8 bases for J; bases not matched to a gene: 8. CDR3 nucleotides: TGCGCCAGCAGCCCCGGGACAGTTTTAGAAAAACTGTTTTTT. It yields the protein CASSPGTVLEKLFF.

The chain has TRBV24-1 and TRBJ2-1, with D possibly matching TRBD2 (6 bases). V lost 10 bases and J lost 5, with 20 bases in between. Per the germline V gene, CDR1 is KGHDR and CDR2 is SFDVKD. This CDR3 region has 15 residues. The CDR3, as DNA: TGTGCCACAAAAGCGTGGGGGGATGGGGACAATGAGCAGTTCTTC. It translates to CATKAWGDGDNEQFF.

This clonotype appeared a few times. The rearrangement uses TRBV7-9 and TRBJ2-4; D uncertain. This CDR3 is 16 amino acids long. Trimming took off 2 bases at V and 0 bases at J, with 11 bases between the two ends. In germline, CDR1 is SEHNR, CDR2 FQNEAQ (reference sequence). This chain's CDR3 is CASSLRVGLAKNIQYF. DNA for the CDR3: TGTGCCAGCAGCTTAAGAGTCGGTCTAGCCAAAAACATTCAGTACTTC.

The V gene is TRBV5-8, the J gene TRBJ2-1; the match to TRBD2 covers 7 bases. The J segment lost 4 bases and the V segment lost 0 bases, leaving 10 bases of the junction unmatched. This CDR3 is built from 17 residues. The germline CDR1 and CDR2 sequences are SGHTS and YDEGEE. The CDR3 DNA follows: TGTGCCAGCAGCTTGGTTGGAGGCGGGAGTTTTTACAATGAGCAGTTCTTC. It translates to CASSLVGGGSFYNEQFF. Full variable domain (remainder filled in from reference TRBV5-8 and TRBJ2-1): EAGVTQSPTHLIKTRGQQATLRCSPISGHTSVYWYQQALGLGLQFLLWYDEGEERNRGNFPPRFSGRQFPNYSSELNVNALELEDSALYLCASSLVGGGSFYNEQFFGPGTRLTVL.

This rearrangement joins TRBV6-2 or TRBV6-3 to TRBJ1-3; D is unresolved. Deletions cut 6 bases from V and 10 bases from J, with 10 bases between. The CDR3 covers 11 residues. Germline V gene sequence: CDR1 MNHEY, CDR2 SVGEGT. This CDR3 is CASRMTSTIYF. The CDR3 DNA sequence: TGTGCCAGCAGGATGACTTCTACCATATATTTT.

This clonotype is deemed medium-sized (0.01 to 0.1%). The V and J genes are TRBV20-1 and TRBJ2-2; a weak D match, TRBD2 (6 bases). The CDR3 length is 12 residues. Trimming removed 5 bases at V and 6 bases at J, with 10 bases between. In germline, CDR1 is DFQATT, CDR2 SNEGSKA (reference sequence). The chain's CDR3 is CSAEGGAGELFF. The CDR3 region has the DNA TGCAGTGCTGAAGGCGGGGCCGGGGAGCTGTTTTTT.

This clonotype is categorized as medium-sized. CDR3 protein: CASSAPTDTQYF. The CDR3 nucleotides read TGTGCCAGCTCGGCCCCGACAGATACGCAGTATTTT. V is TRBV18 and J is TRBJ2-3, with D uncertain. Per the germline V gene, CDR1 is KGHSH and CDR2 is LQKENI. Trimming pared 6 bases from V and 3 bases from J, leaving 7 bases between. The CDR3 sequence is 12 residues long.

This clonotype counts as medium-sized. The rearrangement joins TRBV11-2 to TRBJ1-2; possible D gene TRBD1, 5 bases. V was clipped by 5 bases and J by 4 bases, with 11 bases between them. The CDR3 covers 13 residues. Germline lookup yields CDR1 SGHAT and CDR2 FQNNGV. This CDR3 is CASSPTATYGYTF. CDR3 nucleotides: TGTGCCAGCAGCCCGACAGCAACCTATGGCTACACCTTC.